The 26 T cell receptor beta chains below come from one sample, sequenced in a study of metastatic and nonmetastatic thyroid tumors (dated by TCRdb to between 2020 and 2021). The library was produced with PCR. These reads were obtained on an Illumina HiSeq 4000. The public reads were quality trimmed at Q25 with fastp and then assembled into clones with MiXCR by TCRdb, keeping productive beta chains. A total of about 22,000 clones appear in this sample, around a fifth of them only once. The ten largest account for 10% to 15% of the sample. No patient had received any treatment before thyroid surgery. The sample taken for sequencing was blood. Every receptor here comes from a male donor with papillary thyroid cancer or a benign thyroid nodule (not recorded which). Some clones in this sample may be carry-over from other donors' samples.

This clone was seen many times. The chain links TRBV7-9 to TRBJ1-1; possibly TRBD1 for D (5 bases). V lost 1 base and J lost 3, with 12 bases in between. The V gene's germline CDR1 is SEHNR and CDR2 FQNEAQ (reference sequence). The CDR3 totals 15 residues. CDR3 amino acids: CASSLGRWGDTEAFF. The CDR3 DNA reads TGTGCCAGCAGCTTAGGCAGGTGGGGGGACACTGAAGCTTTCTTT.

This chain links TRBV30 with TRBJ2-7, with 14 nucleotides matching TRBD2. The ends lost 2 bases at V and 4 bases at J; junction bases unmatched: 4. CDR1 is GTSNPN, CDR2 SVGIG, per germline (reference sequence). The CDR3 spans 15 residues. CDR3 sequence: CAWSPGTSGRYEQYF. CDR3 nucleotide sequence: TGTGCCTGGAGTCCAGGGACTAGCGGGAGATACGAGCAGTACTTC.

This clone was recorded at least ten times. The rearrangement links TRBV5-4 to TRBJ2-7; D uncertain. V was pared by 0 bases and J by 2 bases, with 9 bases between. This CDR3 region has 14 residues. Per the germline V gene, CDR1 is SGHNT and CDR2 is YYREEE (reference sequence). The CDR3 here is CASSLANRPYEQYF. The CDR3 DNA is TGTGCCAGCAGCTTGGCCAATCGTCCCTACGAGCAGTACTTC.

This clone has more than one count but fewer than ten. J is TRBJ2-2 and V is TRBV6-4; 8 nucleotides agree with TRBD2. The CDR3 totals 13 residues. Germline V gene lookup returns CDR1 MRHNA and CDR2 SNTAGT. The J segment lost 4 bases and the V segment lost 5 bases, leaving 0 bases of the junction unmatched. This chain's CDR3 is CASSSGSTGELFF. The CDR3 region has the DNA TGTGCCAGCAGTAGCGGGAGCACCGGGGAGCTGTTTTTT.

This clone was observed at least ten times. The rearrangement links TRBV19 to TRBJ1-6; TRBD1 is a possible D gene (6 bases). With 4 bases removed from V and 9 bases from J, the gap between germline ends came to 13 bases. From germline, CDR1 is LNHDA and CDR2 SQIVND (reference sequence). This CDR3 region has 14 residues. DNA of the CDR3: TGTGCCAGTAGTAGGGACAAAGGTGGTTCACCCCTCCACTTT. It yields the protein CASSRDKGGSPLHF.

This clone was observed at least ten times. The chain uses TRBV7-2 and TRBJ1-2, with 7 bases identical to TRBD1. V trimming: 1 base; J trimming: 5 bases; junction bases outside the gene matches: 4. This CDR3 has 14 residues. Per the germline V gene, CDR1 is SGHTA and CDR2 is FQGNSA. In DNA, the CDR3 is TGTGCCAGCAGCTTAGGACAGGGATTGTATGGCTACACCTTC. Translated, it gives CASSLGQGLYGYTF.

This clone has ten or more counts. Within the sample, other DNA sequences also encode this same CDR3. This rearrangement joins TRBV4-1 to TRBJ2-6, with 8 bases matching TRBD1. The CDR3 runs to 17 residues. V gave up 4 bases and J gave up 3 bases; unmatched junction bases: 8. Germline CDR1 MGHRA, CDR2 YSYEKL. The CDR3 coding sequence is TGCGCCAGCAGCCCGACAGGGGTTCCTGGTGGGGCCAACGTCCTGACTTTC. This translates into CASSPTGVPGGANVLTF.

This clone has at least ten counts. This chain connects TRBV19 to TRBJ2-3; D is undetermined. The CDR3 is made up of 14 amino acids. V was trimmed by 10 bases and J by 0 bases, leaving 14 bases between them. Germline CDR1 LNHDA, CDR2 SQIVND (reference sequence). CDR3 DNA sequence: TGTGCCACCCGAGTGACGTTCAGCACAGATACGCAGTATTTT. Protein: CATRVTFSTDTQYF.

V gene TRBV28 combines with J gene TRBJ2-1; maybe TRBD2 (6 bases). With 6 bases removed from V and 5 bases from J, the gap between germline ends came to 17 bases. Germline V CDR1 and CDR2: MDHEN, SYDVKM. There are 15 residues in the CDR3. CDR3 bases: TGTGCCAGCAGCCCTCATCGGGAGTTCCACAATGAGCAGTTCTTC. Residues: CASSPHREFHNEQFF.

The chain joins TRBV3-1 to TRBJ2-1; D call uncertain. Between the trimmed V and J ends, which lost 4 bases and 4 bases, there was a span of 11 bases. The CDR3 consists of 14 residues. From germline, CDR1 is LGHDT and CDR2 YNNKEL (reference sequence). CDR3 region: CASSPMANYNEQFF. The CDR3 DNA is TGTGCCAGCAGCCCGATGGCGAATTACAATGAGCAGTTCTTC.

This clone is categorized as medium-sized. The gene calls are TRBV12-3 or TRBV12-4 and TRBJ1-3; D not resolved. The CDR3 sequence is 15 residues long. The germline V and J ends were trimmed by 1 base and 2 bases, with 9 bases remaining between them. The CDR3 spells CASSLERVTGNTIYF. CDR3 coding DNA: TGTGCCAGCAGTTTAGAGCGGGTCACTGGAAACACCATATATTTT.

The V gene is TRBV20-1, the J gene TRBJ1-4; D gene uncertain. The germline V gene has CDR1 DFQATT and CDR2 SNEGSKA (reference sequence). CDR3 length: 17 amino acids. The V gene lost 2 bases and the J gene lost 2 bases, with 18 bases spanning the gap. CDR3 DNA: TGCAGTGCTAGACCAACCCGACGGAGCCCGACTAATGAAAAACTGTTTTTT. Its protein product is CSARPTRRSPTNEKLFF.

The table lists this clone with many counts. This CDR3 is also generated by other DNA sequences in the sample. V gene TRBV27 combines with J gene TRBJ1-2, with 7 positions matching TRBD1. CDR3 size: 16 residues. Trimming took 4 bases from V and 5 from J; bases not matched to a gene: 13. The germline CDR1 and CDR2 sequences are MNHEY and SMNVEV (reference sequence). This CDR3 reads CASSSRGGQVIYGYTF. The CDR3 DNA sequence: TGTGCCAGCAGTTCGCGGGGTGGACAGGTGATATATGGCTACACCTTC.

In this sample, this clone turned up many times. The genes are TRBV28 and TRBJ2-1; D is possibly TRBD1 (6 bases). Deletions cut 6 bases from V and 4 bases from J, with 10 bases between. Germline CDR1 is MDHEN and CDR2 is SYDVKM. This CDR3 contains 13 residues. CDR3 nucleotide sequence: TGTGCCAGCAGGGACAGAAATTACAATGAGCAGTTCTTC. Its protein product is CASRDRNYNEQFF.

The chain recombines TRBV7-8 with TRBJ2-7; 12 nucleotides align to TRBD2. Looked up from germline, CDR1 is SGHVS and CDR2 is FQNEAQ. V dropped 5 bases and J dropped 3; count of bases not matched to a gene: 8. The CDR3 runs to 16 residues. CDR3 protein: CASSISTSGGYYEQYF. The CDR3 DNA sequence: TGTGCCAGCAGCATTTCGACTAGCGGGGGATACTACGAGCAGTACTTC. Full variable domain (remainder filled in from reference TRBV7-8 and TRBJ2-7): GAGVSQSPRYKVAKRGQDVALRCDPISGHVSLFWYQQALGQGPEFLTYFQNEAQLDKSGLPSDRFFAERPEGSVSTLKIQRTQQEDSAVYLCASSISTSGGYYEQYFGPGTRLTVT.

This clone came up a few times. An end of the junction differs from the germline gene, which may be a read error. As DNA, the CDR3 is TGTGCCAGCATTGATGGGACAGAGGGTAATTTT. Translated: CASIDGTEGNF. The chain couples TRBV6-1 to TRBJ1-3; 7 bases line up with TRBD1. CDR1 and CDR2 (germline): MNHNS, SASEGT. The CDR3 consists of 11 residues.

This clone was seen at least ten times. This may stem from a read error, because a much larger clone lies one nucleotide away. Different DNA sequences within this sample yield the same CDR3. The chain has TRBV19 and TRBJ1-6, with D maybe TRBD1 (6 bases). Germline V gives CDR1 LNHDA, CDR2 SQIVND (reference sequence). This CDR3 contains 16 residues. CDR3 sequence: CASSIGPRTENSPLHF. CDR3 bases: TGTGCCAGCAGTATCGGGCCCCGGACAGAAAATTCACCCCTCCACTTT.

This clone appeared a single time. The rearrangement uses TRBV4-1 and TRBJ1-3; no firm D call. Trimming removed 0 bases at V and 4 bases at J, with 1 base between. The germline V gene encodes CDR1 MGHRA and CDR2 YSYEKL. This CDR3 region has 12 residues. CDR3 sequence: CASSQEGNTIYF. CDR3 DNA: TGCGCCAGCAGCCAAGAGGGAAACACCATATATTTT.

In DNA form, the CDR3 reads TGTGCCAGCAATCCGACAGGGGGAACCGAGCAGTACTTC. It encodes CASNPTGGTEQYF. The V call is TRBV28, the J call TRBJ2-7; 9 bases are a match to TRBD1. V was pared by 7 bases and J by 6 bases, with 7 bases of the junction left unmatched. This CDR3 comprises 13 residues. Germline V gene lookup returns CDR1 MDHEN and CDR2 SYDVKM.

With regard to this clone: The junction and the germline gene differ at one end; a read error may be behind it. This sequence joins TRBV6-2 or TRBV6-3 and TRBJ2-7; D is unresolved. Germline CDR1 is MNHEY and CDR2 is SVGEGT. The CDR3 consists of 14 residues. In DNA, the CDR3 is TGTGCCAGCATTTACTCTTCGGGTTCCTACGAGCAGTACTTC. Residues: CASIYSSGSYEQYF.

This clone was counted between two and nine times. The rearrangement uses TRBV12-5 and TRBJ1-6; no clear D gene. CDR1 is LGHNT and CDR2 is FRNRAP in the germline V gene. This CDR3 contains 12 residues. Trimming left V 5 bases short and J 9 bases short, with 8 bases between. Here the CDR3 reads CASGPAGSPLHF. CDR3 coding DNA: TGTGCTAGTGGTCCCGCCGGTTCACCCCTCCACTTT.

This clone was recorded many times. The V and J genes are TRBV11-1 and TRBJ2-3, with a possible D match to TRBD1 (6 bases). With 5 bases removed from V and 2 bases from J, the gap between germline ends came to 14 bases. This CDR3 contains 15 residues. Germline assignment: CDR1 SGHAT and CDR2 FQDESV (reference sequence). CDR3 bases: TGTGCCAGCAGCAACACACAGGGACCCACAGATACGCAGTATTTT. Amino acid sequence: CASSNTQGPTDTQYF.

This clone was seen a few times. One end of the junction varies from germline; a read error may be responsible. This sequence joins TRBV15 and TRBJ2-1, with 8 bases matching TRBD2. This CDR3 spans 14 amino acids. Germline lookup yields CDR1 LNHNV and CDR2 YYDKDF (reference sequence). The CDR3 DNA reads TGTTCCACCGCTGGGAACGGACGGGAGGGTGAGCAGTTCTTC. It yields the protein CSTAGNGREGEQFF.

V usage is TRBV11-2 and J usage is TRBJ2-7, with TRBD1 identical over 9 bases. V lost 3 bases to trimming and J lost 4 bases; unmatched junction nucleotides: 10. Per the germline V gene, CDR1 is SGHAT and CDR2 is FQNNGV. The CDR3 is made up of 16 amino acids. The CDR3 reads CASSLGGGQGTYEQYF. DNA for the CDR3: TGTGCCAGCAGCTTGGGGGGCGGACAGGGGACTTACGAGCAGTACTTC.

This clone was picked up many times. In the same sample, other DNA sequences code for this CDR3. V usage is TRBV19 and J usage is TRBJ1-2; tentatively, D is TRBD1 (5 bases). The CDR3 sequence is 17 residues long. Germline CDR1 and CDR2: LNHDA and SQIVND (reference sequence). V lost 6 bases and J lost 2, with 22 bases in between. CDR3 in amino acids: CASSIESTRARNYGYTF. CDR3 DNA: TGTGCCAGTAGCATCGAATCGACCAGGGCTAGAAACTATGGCTACACCTTC.

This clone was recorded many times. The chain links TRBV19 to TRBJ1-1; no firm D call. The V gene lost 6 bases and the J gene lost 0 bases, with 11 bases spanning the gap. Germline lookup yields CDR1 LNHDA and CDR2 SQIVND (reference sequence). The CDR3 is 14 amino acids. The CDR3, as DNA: TGTGCCAGTAGAGTAGACGGTTTGAACACTGAAGCTTTCTTT. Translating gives CASRVDGLNTEAFF.